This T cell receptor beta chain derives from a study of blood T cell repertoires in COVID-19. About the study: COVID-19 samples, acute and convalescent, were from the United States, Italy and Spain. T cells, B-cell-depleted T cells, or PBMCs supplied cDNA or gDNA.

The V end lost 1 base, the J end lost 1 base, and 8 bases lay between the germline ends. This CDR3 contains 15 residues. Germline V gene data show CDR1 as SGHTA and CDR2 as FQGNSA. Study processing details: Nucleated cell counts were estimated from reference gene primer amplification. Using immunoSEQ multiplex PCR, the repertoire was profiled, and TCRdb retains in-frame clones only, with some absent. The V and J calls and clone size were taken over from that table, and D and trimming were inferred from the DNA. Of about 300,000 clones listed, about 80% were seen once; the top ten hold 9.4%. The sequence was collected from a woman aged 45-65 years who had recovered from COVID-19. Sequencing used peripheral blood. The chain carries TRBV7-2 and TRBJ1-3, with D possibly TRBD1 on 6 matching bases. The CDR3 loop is CASSLGTGSGNTIYF. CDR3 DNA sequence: TGTGCCAGCAGCTTAGGAACAGGGTCTGGAAACACCATATATTTT. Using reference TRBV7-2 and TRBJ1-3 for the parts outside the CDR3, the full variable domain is GAGVSQSPSNKVTEKGKDVELRCDPISGHTALYWYRQSLGQGLEFLIYFQGNSAPDKSGLPSDRFSAERTGGSVSTLTIQRTQQEDSAVYLCASSLGTGSGNTIYFGEGSWLTVV.